These 20 T cell receptor beta chains were sequenced from one sample in a study of T-cell memory formation after mild COVID-19. TCRdb passed the 5' RACE reads through MiXCR, listing each CDR3 protein once. Altogether roughly 100,000 distinct CDR3 sequences are present, about 17% being singletons, with the ten largest covering around 28%. The specimen was PBMCs or a T cell subset sorted from them (not recorded which). These receptors were obtained from an adult woman who had mild COVID-19 (a few samples of this study predate the infection). Cell type and time point are not known.

This clonotype was detected ten times or more. This chain links TRBV12-3 or TRBV12-4 with TRBJ1-1; 7 nucleotides line up with TRBD1. The CDR3 is made up of 14 amino acids. With V trimmed by 1 base and J by 5 bases, 4 bases remained unmatched. This CDR3 is CASSLGQGATEAFF. DNA for the CDR3: TGTGCCAGCAGTTTAGGACAGGGAGCGACTGAAGCTTTCTTT.

In DNA, the CDR3 is TGTGCCACCAGTGATTTCCAGACAGGGATCACAGATACGCAGTATTTT. Amino acids: CATSDFQTGITDTQYF. This chain connects TRBV24-1 to TRBJ2-3, with 7 positions matching TRBD1. The germline V gene has CDR1 KGHDR and CDR2 SFDVKD. The CDR3 length is 16 residues. Trimming cost V 1 base and J 2 bases; bases outside gene matches: 5.

In this sample, this clonotype turned up once. This chain uses TRBV12-5 with TRBJ2-3; TRBD2 matches 12 bases. The germline gives CDR1 LGHNT, CDR2 FRNRAP. J was trimmed by 2 bases and V by 1 base; bases with no gene match: 7. The CDR3 covers 18 residues. CDR3 sequence (DNA): TGTGCTAGTGGTTTGGAACTAGCGGGGGGACTCTCCACAGATACGCAGTATTTT. It translates to CASGLELAGGLSTDTQYF.

The sample holds many counts of this clonotype. The genes are TRBV7-3 and TRBJ2-7; either TRBD1 or TRBD2 may fit D (5 bases each). This CDR3 has 13 residues. Germline CDR1 SGHTA, CDR2 FQGTGA. V lost 4 bases and J 2 bases, leaving 9 bases between the germline ends. CDR3 in DNA: TGTGCCAGCAGCTCGGGGACGACCTACGAGCAGTACTTC. This translates into CASSSGTTYEQYF.

The genes are TRBV20-1 and TRBJ2-1, with D hard to call. With 3 bases removed from V and 0 bases from J, the gap between germline ends came to 15 bases. The CDR3 covers 16 residues. Germline CDR1 and CDR2: DFQATT and SNEGSKA (reference sequence). The chain's CDR3 is CSASEALRSSYNEQFF. CDR3 bases: TGCAGTGCTAGTGAGGCGTTGCGGAGCTCCTACAATGAGCAGTTCTTC.

By frequency in the sample, this clonotype is medium-sized. V gene TRBV2 combines with J gene TRBJ2-7; D unresolved. V shed 5 bases and J shed 2 bases, with 4 bases lying between them. CDR1 is SNHLY, CDR2 FYNNEI, per germline. This CDR3 contains 11 residues. This chain's CDR3 is CASSWAYEQYF. The CDR3 DNA follows: TGTGCCAGCAGTTGGGCCTACGAGCAGTACTTC.

The CDR3 reads CASRTPDSQEAFF. CDR3 DNA: TGCGCCAGCAGGACACCGGACAGCCAGGAAGCTTTCTTT. The genes are TRBV4-1 and TRBJ1-1, with TRBD1 as a possible D gene (6 bases). V shed 6 bases and J shed 8 bases, with 16 bases lying between them. Germline-derived CDR1 and CDR2 are MGHRA and YSYEKL. This CDR3 has 13 amino acids.

This clonotype appeared a few times. This chain links TRBV15 with TRBJ2-1; D not certain. In germline, CDR1 is LNHNV, CDR2 YYDKDF (reference sequence). This CDR3 has 12 amino acids. Trimming removed 5 bases from V and 4 bases from J, with 6 bases in between. CDR3 amino acids: CATSSRYNEQFF. The CDR3 region has the DNA TGTGCCACCAGCTCTCGATACAATGAGCAGTTCTTC.

The chain joins TRBV19 to TRBJ2-3; 7 positions match TRBD2. The germline gives CDR1 LNHDA, CDR2 SQIVND (reference sequence). J was trimmed by 4 bases and V by 5 bases; bases with no gene match: 15. CDR3 size: 17 residues. The CDR3 protein is CASSSPGPHAGADTQYF. CDR3 nucleotides: TGTGCCAGTAGTTCTCCGGGACCCCACGCGGGGGCAGATACGCAGTATTTT.

CDR3 DNA sequence: TGCAGTGACTCGACTAGCGGCTTCTCCTCCTACAATGAGCAGTTCTTC. Its protein is CSDSTSGFSSYNEQFF. The chain couples TRBV20-1 to TRBJ2-1; the match to TRBD2 covers 9 bases. Germline V gene sequence: CDR1 DFQATT, CDR2 SNEGSKA (reference sequence). V lost 7 bases to trimming and J lost 0 bases; unmatched junction nucleotides: 10. This CDR3 has 16 residues.

This clonotype was observed a handful of times. This rearrangement joins TRBV12-3 or TRBV12-4 to TRBJ2-5; 10 nucleotides align to TRBD1. The CDR3 spans 12 residues. The junction had 0 bases not matched to a gene; V was cut back by 6 bases and J by 5 bases. CDR3 residues: CASRDRGETQYF. CDR3 in DNA: TGTGCCAGCAGGGACAGGGGGGAGACCCAGTACTTC.

This clonotype has only a few counts. The rearrangement links TRBV13 to TRBJ2-7; 10 nucleotides line up with TRBD2. The CDR3 runs 14 residues. The germline CDR1 and CDR2 sequences are PRHDT and FYEKMQ (reference sequence). V was clipped by 4 bases and J by 2 bases; unmatched bases: 2. CDR3 coding DNA: TGTGCCAGCAGCTCTAGCGGGAGCACCTACGAGCAGTACTTC. Its translation is CASSSSGSTYEQYF.

This clonotype was detected ten times or more. The rearrangement links TRBV27 to TRBJ2-7; 13 positions agree with TRBD2. The J segment lost 3 bases and the V segment lost 3 bases, leaving 5 bases of the junction unmatched. The germline gives CDR1 MNHEY, CDR2 SMNVEV (reference sequence). The CDR3 sequence is 16 residues long. The CDR3 DNA is TGTGCCAGCAGTTTTACCTGGACTAGCGGGGGCTACGAGCAGTACTTC. Protein: CASSFTWTSGGYEQYF.

J is TRBJ2-3 and V is TRBV5-1; 8 bases line up with TRBD1. Germline trimming cut 0 bases from V and 6 bases from J; bases unmatched to any gene: 9. The germline CDR1 and CDR2 sequences are SGHRS and YFSETQ. This CDR3 spans 16 amino acids. CDR3: CASSLEAGGVWDTQYF. CDR3 in DNA: TGCGCCAGCAGCTTGGAAGCAGGGGGCGTGTGGGATACGCAGTATTTT.

This clonotype appeared a few times. For the CDR3, the DNA is TGTGCCAGCAGCGTAGTTGGCTCAGATACGCAGTATTTT. Its translation is CASSVVGSDTQYF. V usage is TRBV9 and J usage is TRBJ2-3; D uncertain. This CDR3 is built from 13 residues. V lost 0 bases to trimming and J lost 4 bases, with 6 bases between them. Per germline, CDR1 SGDLS and CDR2 YYNGEE.

This clonotype has only a few counts. V gene TRBV30 combines with J gene TRBJ2-1; 8 bases map to TRBD2. With 2 bases clipped from V and 2 bases from J, the junction kept 8 bases outside the gene matches. Germline assignment: CDR1 GTSNPN and CDR2 SVGIG (reference sequence). CDR3 size: 16 residues. CDR3 sequence: CAWSFLAGGPYNEQFF. CDR3 DNA sequence: TGTGCCTGGAGTTTTCTAGCGGGTGGTCCCTACAATGAGCAGTTCTTC.

This clonotype occurred a few times. Here the CDR3 DNA reads TGTGCCATCAGTGAGTCGGCGTCTAGCGGGGGGTTTGCAGATACGCAGTATTTT. Amino acid sequence: CAISESASSGGFADTQYF. The rearrangement joins TRBV10-3 to TRBJ2-3; 11 positions agree with TRBD2. Germline-derived CDR1 and CDR2 are ENHRY and SYGVKD. The ends lost 0 bases at V and 4 bases at J; junction bases unmatched: 9. There are 18 residues in the CDR3.

The chain joins TRBV29-1 to TRBJ2-7; 10 bases match TRBD1. The CDR3 extends over 11 amino acids. Germline trimming cut 6 bases from V and 7 bases from J; bases unmatched to any gene: 3. Germline V CDR1 and CDR2: SQVTM, ANQGSEA. CDR3 residues: CSVDRGLEQYF. The CDR3 DNA is TGCAGCGTCGACAGGGGGCTGGAGCAGTACTTC.

This clonotype was picked up a small number of times. The rearrangement links TRBV6-6 to TRBJ2-7; TRBD2 matches 12 bases. Germline values: CDR1 MNHNY, CDR2 SVGAGI (reference sequence). V trimming: 7 bases; J trimming: 4 bases; junction bases outside the gene matches: 8. The CDR3 length is 15 residues. CDR3 loop: CASTLTSGRLYEQYF. CDR3 DNA: TGTGCCAGCACCCTTACTAGCGGGAGGCTATACGAGCAGTACTTC.

The chain couples TRBV12-3 or TRBV12-4 to TRBJ2-3; D is undetermined. Trimming cost V 2 bases and J 0 bases, with 12 bases left between them. The length of the CDR3 is 16 residues. The CDR3 DNA sequence: TGTGCCAGCAGTTTATCTACGAACCCTAGCACAGATACGCAGTATTTT. It codes for CASSLSTNPSTDTQYF.